This TCR beta chain was retrieved from a study of blood T cell repertoires in COVID-19. Study in general: Spain, Italy and the United States supplied samples that represented acute and convalescent COVID-19. Nucleic acid was either cDNA or gDNA, and it came from T cells, B-cell-depleted T cells, or PBMCs.

Authors' methods: Quantification of nucleated cells was approximated via reference gene primer amplification. The method was immunoSEQ multiplex PCR; TCRdb's version includes in-frame clones alone and lacks a portion of them. V and J calls and clone size come straight from that table; D and trimming were deduced from the DNA. The sample lists 50,000 to 75,000 clones, roughly 87% occurring once. Germline V gene sequence: CDR1 GTSNPN, CDR2 SVGIG (reference sequence). V lost 0 bases to trimming and J lost 0 bases, with 5 bases between them. This CDR3 is built from 13 residues. The sequence came from a man at least 80 years old in a cohort sampled during active COVID-19. The chain employs TRBV30 and TRBJ1-2, with D unresolved. Sequencing was done on a sample of peripheral blood. The CDR3 nucleotides read TGTGCCTGGAGTGTAAGCGCTAACTATGGCTACACCTTC. This codes for CAWSVSANYGYTF.